This TCR beta chain is drawn from a study of blood T cell repertoires in COVID-19. Across the whole study: The United States, Italy and Spain provided the acute and convalescent COVID-19 samples. PBMCs, B-cell-depleted T cells, or T cells provided the cDNA or gDNA that made up the material.

Original processing notes: Reference gene primer amplification in the assay estimated nucleated cell counts. Some clones are missing from TCRdb's copy, which holds only in-frame ones; the method was immunoSEQ multiplex PCR. Clone size and V and J calls were adopted from that table, with D and trimming inferred from the DNA. The profile covers some 280,000 clones, with roughly 90% appearing a single time and 0.85% to 1% taken by the ten largest. This CDR3 spans 16 amino acids. Germline V lookup: CDR1 MDHEN, CDR2 SYDVKM. V was shortened by 1 base and J by 1 base, with 12 bases between the two germline ends.

Sequencing input: peripheral blood. The chain joins TRBV28 to TRBJ2-3, with D uncertain. The receptor was isolated from a woman aged 40-49 years who had recovered from COVID-19. As DNA, the CDR3 is TGTGCCAGCAGTTTATCGGCGGCTGGCCGCACAGATACGCAGTATTTT. Protein: CASSLSAAGRTDTQYF.